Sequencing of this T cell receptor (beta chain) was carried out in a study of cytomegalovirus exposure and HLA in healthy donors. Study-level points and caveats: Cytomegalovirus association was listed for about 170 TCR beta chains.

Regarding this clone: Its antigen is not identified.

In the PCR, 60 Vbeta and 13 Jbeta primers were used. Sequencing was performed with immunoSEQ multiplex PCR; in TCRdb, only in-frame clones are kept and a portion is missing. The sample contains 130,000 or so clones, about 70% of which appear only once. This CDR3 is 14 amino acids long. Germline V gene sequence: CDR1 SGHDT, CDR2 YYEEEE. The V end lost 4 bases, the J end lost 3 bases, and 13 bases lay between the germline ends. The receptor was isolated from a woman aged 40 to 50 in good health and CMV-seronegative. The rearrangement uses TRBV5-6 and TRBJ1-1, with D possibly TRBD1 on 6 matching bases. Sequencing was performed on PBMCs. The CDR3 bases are TGTGCCAGCAGCCAGCTAGGGGGAGACACTGAAGCTTTCTTT. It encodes CASSQLGGDTEAFF.